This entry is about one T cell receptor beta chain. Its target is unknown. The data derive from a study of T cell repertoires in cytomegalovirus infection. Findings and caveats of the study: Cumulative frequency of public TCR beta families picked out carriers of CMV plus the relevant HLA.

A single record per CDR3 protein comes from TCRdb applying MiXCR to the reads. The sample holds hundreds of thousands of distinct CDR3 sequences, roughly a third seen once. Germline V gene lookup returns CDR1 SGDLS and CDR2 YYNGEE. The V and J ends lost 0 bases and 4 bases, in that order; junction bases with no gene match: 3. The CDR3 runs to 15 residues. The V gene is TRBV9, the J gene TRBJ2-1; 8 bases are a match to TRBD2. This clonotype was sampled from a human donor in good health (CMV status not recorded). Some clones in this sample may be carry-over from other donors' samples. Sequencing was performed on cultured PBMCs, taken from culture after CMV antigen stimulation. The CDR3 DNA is TGTGCCAGCAGCGTAGATGGACTAGCATACAATGAGCAGTTCTTC. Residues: CASSVDGLAYNEQFF.